A selection of T cell receptor beta chains follows, all from one sample in a study of sequential checkpoint blockade in melanoma. Sequenced by immunoSEQ multiplex PCR; TCRdb stores in-frame clones only, minus some. The sample holds about 37,000 clones, roughly four fifths seen once. The sample was CD8+ T cells sorted from blood (inferred from file names), taken from a patient given nivolumab and ipilimumab in sequence. These receptors came from a human donor with melanoma. CDR3s include the opening cysteine and the closing phenylalanine or tryptophan. D genes are given only for firm matches. Rows give clone size only sometimes, using once, few, many, or a class for an expanded clone.

clone_size,j_call,v_call,d_call,cdr3_nt,cdr3_aa
NA,TRBJ1-3,TRBV7-2,TRBD1,TGTGCCAGCAGCTGGGGGACAGCCTCAAGCTCTGGAAACACCATATATTTT,CASSWGTASSSGNTIYF
few,TRBJ2-5,TRBV16,NA,TGTGCCAGCAGCCAATACCAGGGGACGCGGGAGCAGTACTTC,CASSQYQGTREQYF
NA,TRBJ2-7,TRBV4-1,NA,TGCGCCAGCAGCCTTGCTAGTTCCTACGAGCAGTACTTC,CASSLASSYEQYF
NA,TRBJ2-7,TRBV27,TRBD1,TGTGCCAGCAGTAGCGGACAGGGGCTCGAGCAGTACTTC,CASSSGQGLEQYF
NA,TRBJ1-2,TRBV19,NA,TGTGCCAGTAGTAATGGGCATGGCTACACCTTC,CASSNGHGYTF
NA,TRBJ2-7,TRBV27,TRBD1,TGTGCCAGCAGTTCAACACCCCGACAGGGCCACGAGCAGTACTTC,CASSSTPRQGHEQYF
NA,TRBJ2-2,TRBV4-1,TRBD1,TGCGCCAGCAGCCGACAGGGTGCCGGGGAGCTGTTTTTT,CASSRQGAGELFF
NA,TRBJ1-4,TRBV11-2,NA,TGTGCCAGCAGCTTAGATCTAAGGGGTGAAAAACTGTTTTTT,CASSLDLRGEKLFF
NA,TRBJ2-3,TRBV7-9,TRBD1,TGTGCCAGCATCCTGGCGGACAGGGGCACAGATACGCAGTATTTT,CASILADRGTDTQYF
once,TRBJ2-3,TRBV6-5,TRBD2,TGTGCCACCGGACTAGACCCAGATACGCAGTATTTT,CATGLDPDTQYF
NA,TRBJ1-2,TRBV30,NA,TGTGCCTGGAGTGTACTACAGACGGGGGGCTACACCTTC,CAWSVLQTGGYTF
NA,TRBJ2-2,TRBV7-9,NA,TGTGCCAGCAGCTCCACAGGGAAGGACACCGGGGAGCTGTTTTTT,CASSSTGKDTGELFF
NA,TRBJ1-5,TRBV19,NA,TGTGCCGTCGGCGGCGCCCTGGGGCCCCAGCATTTT,CAVGGALGPQHF
NA,TRBJ1-1,TRBV2,TRBD1,TGTGCCAGTTGGACAGGGGGATTGACTGAAGCTTTCTTT,CASWTGGLTEAFF
once,TRBJ2-7,TRBV9,NA,TGTGCCAGCAGCGTAGGGGCCCTCTCCTACGAGCAGTACTTC,CASSVGALSYEQYF
NA,TRBJ2-5,TRBV5-1,NA,TGCGCCAGCGCGGACTGGTACCAAGAGACCCAGTACTTC,CASADWYQETQYF
NA,TRBJ2-3,TRBV6-1,TRBD2,TGTGCCAGCAGTGGACTAGCGGGAGGGCCAGATACGCAGTATTTT,CASSGLAGGPDTQYF
NA,TRBJ2-7,TRBV7-3,NA,TGTGCCAGCAGCTTAACCGGAGCCTACGAGCAGTACTTC,CASSLTGAYEQYF
once,TRBJ1-1,TRBV27,NA,TGTGCCAGCAGTTTATCGGGCAGTATGAACACTGAAGCTTTCTTT,CASSLSGSMNTEAFF
few,TRBJ1-1,TRBV7-6,TRBD1,TGTGCCAGCAGCCACAACAGGGGTGTTGGCACTGAAGCTTTCTTT,CASSHNRGVGTEAFF
NA,TRBJ1-1,TRBV27,TRBD1,TGTGCCAGCAGTTTATCGACAGGGGAGTTGGGCACTGAAGCTTTCTTT,CASSLSTGELGTEAFF
NA,TRBJ2-7,TRBV4-1,NA,TGCGCCAGCAGCCAAGAGGGCTACCCCTCCTACGAGCAGTACTTC,CASSQEGYPSYEQYF
NA,TRBJ1-2,TRBV11-2,NA,TGTGCCAGCAGCTTAGACCCCGGAGGAAACTATGGCTACACCTTC,CASSLDPGGNYGYTF
few,TRBJ2-3,TRBV7-6,TRBD2,TGTGCCAGCAGCCCCCCGACGGGCGGGGGGGTGGATACGCAGTATTTT,CASSPPTGGGVDTQYF
NA,TRBJ2-7,TRBV29-1,NA,TGCAGCGTTGAATATAGCACCTCCTACGAGCAGTACTTC,CSVEYSTSYEQYF
NA,TRBJ2-3,TRBV5-1,NA,TGCGCCAGCAGAACAGAGAGCACAGATACGCAGTATTTT,CASRTESTDTQYF
medium-sized,TRBJ2-4,TRBV28,NA,TGTGCCAGCAGTTTAAGGGGGAACCAAAACATTCAGTACTTC,CASSLRGNQNIQYF
NA,TRBJ2-3,TRBV7-3,NA,TGTGCCAGCAGCTTAAACAGCTACACAGATACGCAGTATTTT,CASSLNSYTDTQYF
NA,TRBJ2-7,TRBV10-3,TRBD1,TGTGCCATCAGGCAGGGGGCGACGGTCCCCTACGAGCAGTACTTC,CAIRQGATVPYEQYF
NA,TRBJ1-2,TRBV27,TRBD1,TGTGCCAGCAGCCCGACAGGGGATAACTATGGCTACACCTTC,CASSPTGDNYGYTF
NA,TRBJ2-3,TRBV6-5,TRBD2,TGTGCCAGCAGTTACTCACTAGCGGGGAACACAGATACGCAGTATTTT,CASSYSLAGNTDTQYF
NA,TRBJ2-7,TRBV28,NA,TGTGCCAGCAGTTTTCATCCCTCCTACGAGCAGTACTTC,CASSFHPSYEQYF
NA,TRBJ2-7,TRBV11-2,NA,TGTGCCAGCAGCTCGGAGGGACAGACAGAACCCTACGAGCAGTACTTC,CASSSEGQTEPYEQYF
NA,TRBJ1-1,TRBV27,NA,TGTGCCAGCAGTTTGACAGGTATAATCACTGAAGCTTTCTTT,CASSLTGIITEAFF
NA,TRBJ2-1,TRBV9,TRBD2,TGTGCCAGCAGTCCAAGGGGAACTAGCGGGTGGAGGGAGCAGTTCTTC,CASSPRGTSGWREQFF
NA,TRBJ2-7,TRBV19,NA,TGTGCCAGTAGTATGGACTTCTCCTACGAGCAGTACTTC,CASSMDFSYEQYF
once,TRBJ2-7,TRBV4-1,TRBD1,TGCGCCAGCAGCCCTCAGGGGGCGGACTACGAGCAGTACTTC,CASSPQGADYEQYF
NA,TRBJ1-1,TRBV2,NA,TGTGCCAGCACCGATGGGAACAGGGTTATAGGAGCTTTCTTT,CASTDGNRVIGAFF
once,TRBJ1-6,TRBV9,TRBD1,TGTGCCAGCAGCGCCGAACAGGGGGGCTCCTATAATTCACCCCTCCACTTT,CASSAEQGGSYNSPLHF
NA,TRBJ2-7,TRBV5-1,TRBD1,TGCGCCAGCAGTCCCGCTAGGGGGCTGTACGAGCAGTACTTC,CASSPARGLYEQYF
NA,TRBJ1-1,TRBV6-1,TRBD1,TGTGCCAGCAGTGAAATTCCAGGTGGGACAGCTTTTCTCGTGAACACTGAAGCTTTCTTT,CASSEIPGGTAFLVNTEAFF
NA,TRBJ2-2,TRBV5-1,NA,TGCGCCAGCAGCTTGGACAGGGTGAACACCGGGGAGCTGTTTTTT,CASSLDRVNTGELFF
NA,TRBJ2-7,TRBV2,TRBD1,TGTGCCAGCAGTGAAGCGGTGGGACAGTGGTACGAGCAGTACTTC,CASSEAVGQWYEQYF
NA,TRBJ2-1,TRBV6-4,TRBD2,TGTGCCAGCAGTGACTCAAGTACTAGCGACTACAATGAGCAGTTCTTC,CASSDSSTSDYNEQFF
NA,TRBJ2-5,TRBV18,TRBD2,TGTGCCAGTCAAGGGCTAGCGGGCCCAAAGAGAGAGACCCAGTACTTC,CASQGLAGPKRETQYF
NA,TRBJ2-7,TRBV27,TRBD1,TGTGCCAGCAGTTCCGGGACAGAAGACTACGAGCAGTACTTC,CASSSGTEDYEQYF
few,TRBJ1-2,TRBV21-1,NA,TGTGCCAGCAGCTCAACGGTGCCCCCCTTC,CASSSTVPPF
NA,TRBJ2-7,TRBV4-1,NA,TGCGCCAGCAGCCAAGAGTATACAGGGAGCTACGAGCAGTACTTC,CASSQEYTGSYEQYF
NA,TRBJ2-7,TRBV19,TRBD1,TGTGCCAGTAGTTTAGGACAGGGGGTCTCCTACGAGCAGTACTTC,CASSLGQGVSYEQYF
once,TRBJ1-2,TRBV5-6,TRBD1,TGTGCCAGCAACGCAGGGGGAGTCTATGGCTACACCTTC,CASNAGGVYGYTF
NA,TRBJ2-7,TRBV10-1,TRBD1,TGCGCCAGCAGTGGACAGGGGGCAAGCGAGCAGTACTTC,CASSGQGASEQYF
NA,TRBJ2-7,TRBV10-3,NA,TGTGCCATCAGTGAGTGGGTCGGGGGGCAGTTCAACGAGCAGTACTTC,CAISEWVGGQFNEQYF
once,TRBJ1-1,TRBV2,NA,TGCGCCAGCAGTTCGACAGACAACACTGAAGCTTTCTTT,CASSSTDNTEAFF
NA,TRBJ1-1,TRBV20-1,NA,TGCAGTGCCGACAGCAACACTGAAGCTTTCTTT,CSADSNTEAFF
NA,TRBJ1-1,TRBV6-5,NA,TGTGCCAGCAGTACCCCCTCAGGGGCTGACACTGAAGCTTTCTTT,CASSTPSGADTEAFF
once,TRBJ2-7,TRBV7-9,NA,TGTGCCAGCAGCTTTCCGGGGTACGAGCAGTACTTC,CASSFPGYEQYF
few,TRBJ2-3,TRBV6-1,TRBD1,TGTGCCAGCACCCCCATACAGGGGAGCACAGATACGCAGTATTTT,CASTPIQGSTDTQYF
NA,TRBJ1-5,TRBV9,NA,TGTGCCAGCAGCGTAGGGGGGGATCATCAGCCCCAGCATTTT,CASSVGGDHQPQHF
once,TRBJ2-5,TRBV18,TRBD2,TGTGCCAGCTCAGCGCTAACGCTCGGGAGGAACAACCAAGAGACCCAGTACTTC,CASSALTLGRNNQETQYF
few,TRBJ2-7,TRBV7-6,TRBD2,TGTGCCAGCAGCACACCCAACGCCGCGGGACTACAGTTC,CASSTPNAAGLQF